This is a list of T cell receptor beta chains from one sample in a study of T cell repertoires in cytomegalovirus infection. Antigens of these TCRs are unknown. TCRdb analysed the reads with MiXCR anew, one entry per CDR3 protein. Among around 750,000 distinct CDR3 sequences listed, 30% to 35% were seen once. Sequencing was performed on cultured CD8+ T cells from PBMCs, taken from culture after CMV antigen stimulation. The receptors come from a human donor in good health (CMV status not recorded). Some clones in this sample may be carry-over from other donors' samples. CDR3s include the opening cysteine and the closing phenylalanine or tryptophan. Each record gives: J gene, clone size, D gene, V gene, CDR3 length, CDR3 protein, CDR3 DNA. The D gene is left open where the match is weak. The size entry is marked missing in some rows and otherwise reads once, few, many or a size class.

TRBJ1-2,NA,NA,TRBV7-9,14,CASRAEDDTVGYTF,TGTGCCAGCAGAGCTGAGGACGACACAGTTGGCTACACCTTC
TRBJ1-1,NA,NA,TRBV27,14,CASSPGATGAEAFF,TGTGCCAGCAGTCCGGGGGCCACGGGGGCTGAAGCTTTCTTT
TRBJ1-4,few,NA,TRBV7-9,15,CASSPLPWHNEKLFF,TGTGCCAGCAGCCCACTTCCTTGGCATAATGAAAAACTGTTTTTT
TRBJ2-2,few,NA,TRBV6-2/TRBV6-3,15,CASSRRGTNTGELFF,TGTGCCAGCAGTCGGCGGGGCACGAACACCGGGGAGCTGTTTTTT
TRBJ1-1,many,NA,TRBV7-2,13,CASSPQMNTEAFF,TGTGCCAGCAGCCCACAGATGAACACTGAAGCTTTCTTT
TRBJ2-2,few,NA,TRBV7-9,16,CASSLVETANTGELFF,TGTGCCAGCAGCTTAGTTGAGACGGCGAACACCGGGGAGCTGTTTTTT
TRBJ2-1,NA,NA,TRBV20-1,14,CSASRGWGDNEQFF,TGCAGTGCTAGCCGGGGGTGGGGCGACAATGAGCAGTTCTTC
TRBJ2-5,few,NA,TRBV7-9,14,CASSALGTQETQYF,TGTGCCAGCAGCGCCCTCGGGACCCAGGAGACCCAGTACTTC
TRBJ1-4,many,NA,TRBV7-8,18,CASSPIGRAGATNEKLFF,TGTGCCAGCAGCCCCATTGGCAGGGCGGGTGCAACTAATGAAAAACTGTTTTTT
TRBJ2-1,many,NA,TRBV7-2,17,CASSHPGTYYLYNEQFF,TGTGCCAGCAGCCACCCTGGGACGTATTACCTTTACAATGAGCAGTTCTTC
TRBJ1-5,many,NA,TRBV4-1,17,CASSQTDLGLLNQPQHF,TGCGCCAGCAGCCAAACCGACCTAGGTTTGTTAAATCAGCCCCAGCATTTT
TRBJ2-2,few,TRBD1,TRBV6-5,14,CASSTYRGTGELFF,TGTGCCAGCAGCACGTACAGGGGGACCGGGGAGCTGTTTTTT
TRBJ2-7,many,NA,TRBV7-6,14,CASSLAGGHREQYF,TGTGCCAGCAGCTTAGCCGGGGGACATCGCGAGCAGTACTTC
TRBJ1-1,NA,NA,TRBV19,13,CASTFLTNTEAFF,TGTGCCAGTACCTTCCTAACGAACACTGAAGCTTTCTTT
TRBJ2-3,NA,NA,TRBV7-3,17,CASSLVGGRVSTDTQYF,TGTGCCAGCAGCTTAGTCGGGGGCAGGGTGAGCACAGATACGCAGTATTTT
TRBJ1-2,many,NA,TRBV6-5,12,CASSYAAGGYTF,TGTGCCAGCAGTTACGCAGCGGGTGGCTACACCTTC
TRBJ1-5,NA,NA,TRBV12-3/TRBV12-4,16,CASSLGGEGRNQPQHF,TGTGCCAGCAGTTTAGGAGGGGAAGGGCGCAATCAGCCCCAGCATTTT
TRBJ2-1,few,NA,TRBV2,13,CASSVRQYNEQFF,TGTGCCAGCAGTGTTCGACAGTACAATGAGCAGTTCTTC
TRBJ1-1,NA,NA,TRBV19,13,CASSMTATNEAFF,TGTGCCAGTAGTATGACTGCTACGAACGAAGCTTTCTTT
TRBJ2-5,NA,TRBD2,TRBV12-3/TRBV12-4,18,CASSPRTSLAGLQETQYF,TGTGCCAGCAGTCCCCGAACTAGCCTAGCGGGGCTCCAAGAGACCCAGTACTTC
TRBJ1-1,few,NA,TRBV28,14,CASSWAVGLTEAFF,TGTGCCAGCAGTTGGGCGGTTGGCCTTACTGAAGCTTTCTTT
TRBJ2-1,many,TRBD2,TRBV7-8,19,CASSLEATSGPRPYNEQFF,TGTGCCAGCAGCTTAGAGGCGACTAGCGGGCCTCGGCCCTACAATGAGCAGTTCTTC
TRBJ2-7,NA,NA,TRBV27,14,CASRVSPVGHEQYF,TGTGCCAGCAGAGTTTCCCCAGTCGGCCACGAGCAGTACTTC
TRBJ1-1,few,NA,TRBV20-1,12,CSPGTVFTEAFF,TGCAGTCCGGGGACGGTTTTCACTGAAGCTTTCTTT
TRBJ1-5,many,NA,TRBV12-3/TRBV12-4,13,CASSLGKSQPQHF,TGTGCCAGCAGTTTGGGGAAGTCTCAGCCCCAGCATTTT
TRBJ2-7,NA,NA,TRBV3-1,16,CASSHGEGMNSYEQYF,TGTGCCAGCAGCCACGGCGAGGGGATGAACTCCTACGAGCAGTACTTC
TRBJ1-2,NA,NA,TRBV2,15,CASSDPRDRHYGYTF,TGTGCCAGCAGTGACCCGCGGGACCGGCACTATGGCTACACCTTC
TRBJ2-7,NA,NA,TRBV15,14,CATSPGTQAYEQYF,TGTGCCACCAGCCCGGGGACGCAAGCCTACGAGCAGTACTTC
TRBJ1-4,NA,NA,TRBV9,15,CASTFTGATNEKLFF,TGTGCCAGCACCTTTACCGGGGCAACTAATGAAAAACTGTTTTTT
TRBJ2-5,NA,NA,TRBV7-9,16,CVSSYTQVLGQETQYF,TGTGTCAGCAGCTACACACAGGTTCTGGGGCAAGAGACCCAGTACTTC
TRBJ2-3,once,NA,TRBV7-4,18,CASSSEGEETVRTDTQYF,TGTGCCAGCAGCTCGGAAGGGGAGGAGACAGTCCGCACAGATACGCAGTATTTT